A selection of T cell receptor beta chains follows, all from one sample in a study of post-analysis software for immune sequencing data. TCRdb passed the PCR reads through MiXCR, listing each CDR3 protein once. The repertoire includes some 890,000 distinct CDR3 sequences, under 70% of them detected once, and 4.6% sits in the top ten. The sequencing input was blood. Every receptor here comes from a girl between 5 and 17 years old with multiple sclerosis. CDR3s include the opening cysteine and the closing phenylalanine or tryptophan. A D gene is named only where the DNA matches it firmly. Some rows mark clone size as missing; the rest say once, few, many or name a class of expanded clone.

D	size	length	V	J	DNA	CDR3
NA	NA	15	TRBV5-1	TRBJ1-1	TGCGCCAGCAGCTTGGCCGGGACAACGAACACTGAAGCTTTCTTT	CASSLAGTTNTEAFF
TRBD2	few	19	TRBV5-1	TRBJ2-3	TGCGCCAGCAGCGACGGACTAGCGGGGGGCCCTCCTGTGAAAGATACGCAGTATTTT	CASSDGLAGGPPVKDTQYF
TRBD1	few	13	TRBV7-3	TRBJ2-3	TGTGCCAGCAGCCCGACAGGGTATGATACGCAGTATTTT	CASSPTGYDTQYF
TRBD2	few	20	TRBV6-5	TRBJ2-3	TGTGCCAGCAGTTACTTCCCCCCCGAACGACTAGCGAGGAACACAGATACGCAGTATTTT	CASSYFPPERLARNTDTQYF
TRBD1	NA	18	TRBV5-1	TRBJ2-2	TGCGCCAGCAGCTCACAGGTCACCCGACAGGGTTACACCGGGGAGCTGTTTTTT	CASSSQVTRQGYTGELFF
TRBD2	once	15	TRBV24-1	TRBJ2-3	TGTGCCACCAGTGAACCGGGGGGGCCGGCAGATACGCAGTATTTT	CATSEPGGPADTQYF
NA	NA	18	TRBV28	TRBJ2-7	TGTGCCAGCAGTTTCCAGCCCCCTGGTGGGGGGTATGGATACGAGCAGTACTTC	CASSFQPPGGGYGYEQYF
TRBD2	NA	17	TRBV7-8	TRBJ2-1	TGTGCCAGCAGCCCACAGGCTACTAGCGTTGCCTACAATGAGCAGTTCTTC	CASSPQATSVAYNEQFF
NA	few	12	TRBV29-1	TRBJ2-7	TGCAGCGTTGTGGGCACCTCCTACGAGCAGTACTTC	CSVVGTSYEQYF
TRBD1	NA	15	TRBV20-1	TRBJ2-3	TGCAGTGCTAGAAGGACAGGGGTTGGTTCAGATACGCAGTATTTT	CSARRTGVGSDTQYF
TRBD2	NA	14	TRBV5-4	TRBJ2-3	TGTGCCAGCAGCTTGACTAGCGGAGGAGATACGCAGTATTTT	CASSLTSGGDTQYF
TRBD2	NA	17	TRBV7-4	TRBJ2-7	TGTGCCAGCAGCTCCGCCCCTTCGGGGGGTTTCTCCTACGAGCAGTACTTC	CASSSAPSGGFSYEQYF
TRBD1	few	15	TRBV6-5	TRBJ2-7	TGTGCCAGCAGTCCCAGGGGGTTAGGGTCCTACGAGCAGTACTTC	CASSPRGLGSYEQYF
NA	few	15	TRBV20-1	TRBJ2-7	TGCAGTGCTAGCCTCACGGGCTTCAGTTCCTACGAGCAGTACTTC	CSASLTGFSSYEQYF
NA	NA	15	TRBV5-1	TRBJ2-3	TGCGCCAGCAGCTTCGGGACAATGGGTCCAGATACGCAGTATTTT	CASSFGTMGPDTQYF
NA	NA	14	TRBV6-5	TRBJ1-4	TGTGCCAGCAGTCTCATTAGGCAAGATGGAAAACTGTTTTTT	CASSLIRQDGKLFF
NA	NA	12	TRBV24-1	TRBJ2-5	TGTGCCACCAGTGACCCAGGAGAGACCCGGTACTTC	CATSDPGETRYF
NA	NA	12	TRBV20-1	TRBJ2-5	TGCAGTGCTACCGGGGGGCCAAGTGAGCAGTACTTC	CSATGGPSEQYF
NA	NA	19	TRBV29-1	TRBJ2-6	TGCAGCGTTGGGCCGGGGCCAGGGATACTTGCATCTGGGGCCAACGTCCTGACTTTC	CSVGPGPGILASGANVLTF
NA	NA	13	TRBV20-1	TRBJ2-1	TGCAGTGCTAGAAGGCTTGGGATCGATGAGCAGTTCTTC	CSARRLGIDEQFF
NA	NA	12	TRBV2	TRBJ1-2	TGTGCCAGCAGTGAGAGGGACTATGGCTACACCTTC	CASSERDYGYTF
NA	NA	15	TRBV4-1	TRBJ1-6	TGCGCCAGCAGCCAAGCGCCAGGGTTTGGATCACCCCTCCACTTT	CASSQAPGFGSPLHF
TRBD1	NA	15	TRBV5-1	TRBJ2-7	TGCGCCAGCAGTTCGACGGACAGGGCGAAGGTCGAGCAGTACTTC	CASSSTDRAKVEQYF
NA	NA	13	TRBV18	TRBJ2-7	TGTGCCGGCTCACCATCGACAGGTACCGAGCAGTACTTC	CAGSPSTGTEQYF
NA	NA	15	TRBV6-1	TRBJ2-7	TGTGCCAGCAGTGCGGGACGGGGGGCCCCCTACGAGCAGTACTTC	CASSAGRGAPYEQYF
NA	NA	13	TRBV9	TRBJ1-1	TGTGCCAGCAGCGCGGGGGAGAACACTGAAGCTTTCTTT	CASSAGENTEAFF
NA	NA	15	TRBV12-3/TRBV12-4	TRBJ1-5	TGTGCCAGCAGTAGGACAGAGTACGGCAATCAGCCCCAGCATTTT	CASSRTEYGNQPQHF
NA	few	14	TRBV29-1	TRBJ2-3	TGCAGCGTTGAAGATCGAGGCAGCACAGATACGCAGTATTTT	CSVEDRGSTDTQYF
NA	NA	14	TRBV5-1	TRBJ2-1	TGCGCCAGCAGCTTCTTAGAAGTTTACAATGAGCAGTTCTTC	CASSFLEVYNEQFF
TRBD1	few	12	TRBV20-1	TRBJ2-5	TGCAGTTCGACAGGGGGCAAAGAGACCCAGTACTTC	CSSTGGKETQYF
TRBD2	many	16	TRBV12-3/TRBV12-4	TRBJ2-1	TGTGCCAGCAGTTCCCTAGCGGGAGGGCCCTACAATGAGCAGTTCTTC	CASSSLAGGPYNEQFF
NA	many	14	TRBV2	TRBJ2-3	TGTGCCAGCAGCCGGGACCGACGCACAGATACGCAGTATTTT	CASSRDRRTDTQYF
NA	NA	13	TRBV20-1	TRBJ2-7	TGCAGTGCTCCCGGAAGGTCCTCCTACGAGCAGTACTTC	CSAPGRSSYEQYF
TRBD2	NA	15	TRBV20-1	TRBJ2-7	TGCAGTGCTAGAGGCGGGACTAGCGTGACCTACGAGCAGTACTTC	CSARGGTSVTYEQYF
NA	NA	13	TRBV3-1	TRBJ1-4	TGTGCCAGCAGCCAAGTGTATAATGAAAAACTGTTTTTT	CASSQVYNEKLFF
NA	NA	16	TRBV7-3	TRBJ2-1	TGTGCCAGCAGCTTAATGTTAGGATCATCGCACAATGAGCAGTTCTTC	CASSLMLGSSHNEQFF
TRBD2	few	16	TRBV4-1	TRBJ2-1	TGCGCCAGCAGCCAAGGCGGGGGGCGCTCCTACAATGAGCAGTTCTTC	CASSQGGGRSYNEQFF
NA	NA	15	TRBV12-3/TRBV12-4	TRBJ1-2	TGTGCCAGCAGTTTAGCCAATCTAGATCACTATGGCTACACCTTC	CASSLANLDHYGYTF
NA	NA	14	TRBV5-1	TRBJ1-2	TGCGCCAGCAGCCAAGACAGCCCAGGGTATGGCTACACCTTC	CASSQDSPGYGYTF
TRBD2	once	16	TRBV15	TRBJ2-3	TGTGCCACCAGCAGAGGGACTAGCGGGAGCACAGATACGCAGTATTTT	CATSRGTSGSTDTQYF
TRBD1	few	14	TRBV5-1	TRBJ2-7	TGCGCCAGCAGGACCGGGACAGGGACCTACGAGCAGTACTTC	CASRTGTGTYEQYF
TRBD2	NA	17	TRBV11-1	TRBJ2-7	TGTGCCAGCAGCTTAGCCATCAGTCCTAGCGGGAGGTACGAGCAGTACTTC	CASSLAISPSGRYEQYF
NA	NA	12	TRBV29-1	TRBJ2-7	TGCAGCGTTGGGGACGGCGCCTACGAGCAGTACTTC	CSVGDGAYEQYF
NA	NA	13	TRBV5-6	TRBJ2-7	TGTGCCAGCAGCTCGCAGAGCTCCTATGAGCTGTACTTC	CASSSQSSYELYF
NA	once	14	TRBV28	TRBJ2-5	TGTGCCAGCAGTTTGGCGGGGCAGGAAGAGACCCAGTACTTC	CASSLAGQEETQYF
TRBD2	few	16	TRBV7-9	TRBJ2-1	TGTGCCAGCAGCTTCGGACTAGCGGGGGGATACAATGAGCAGTTCTTC	CASSFGLAGGYNEQFF
NA	NA	18	TRBV20-1	TRBJ2-6	TGCAGTGCTAGTCGGTGGGCAGGGGCGAGCTCTGGGGCCAACGTCCTGACTTTC	CSASRWAGASSGANVLTF
NA	NA	15	TRBV3-1	TRBJ2-1	TGTGCCAGCAGCCAAGAAGGCGTCGGAAGCAATGAGCAGTTCTTC	CASSQEGVGSNEQFF
TRBD2	NA	14	TRBV29-1	TRBJ2-1	TGCAGCGTAACCGTTAGCGGGAGAGGCAATGAGCAGTTCTTC	CSVTVSGRGNEQFF
NA	few	16	TRBV4-1	TRBJ2-7	TGCGCCAGCAGCCAAGAATGGGGCCCGATGGACGACGAGCAGTACTTC	CASSQEWGPMDDEQYF
NA	few	16	TRBV4-1	TRBJ2-7	TGCGCCAGCAACCAAGAGACAGGACAGCTTTCCTACGAGCAGTACTTC	CASNQETGQLSYEQYF
NA	NA	15	TRBV21-1	TRBJ1-6	TGTGCCAGCAGCCTGGGACATACGGATAATTCACCCCTCCACTTT	CASSLGHTDNSPLHF